This T cell receptor beta chain stems from a study of TIL therapy for anti-PD-1-resistant metastatic lung cancer. The sample's time point: pre-treatment sample, taken before nivolumab and TIL therapy. The tumor samples were excised metastases, mostly pleural nodules or supraclavicular lymph nodes. Sequencing used immunoSEQ v3. This table comes from immunoSEQ multiplex PCR, and its TCRdb copy is limited to in-frame clones, with some not included. This table holds approximately 23,000 clones, less than 65% found once. The source material was tumor tissue, sampled at baseline. The origin of this receptor is a woman between 25 and 85 years old with non-small cell lung cancer.

CDR3 sequence (DNA): TGCGCCAGCAGCTCTGGACAGGGGGCAAACACCATATATTTT. Translated, it gives CASSSGQGANTIYF. V is TRBV5-1 and J is TRBJ1-3; 11 nucleotides line up with TRBD1. The V gene's germline CDR1 is SGHRS and CDR2 YFSETQ. The CDR3 runs to 14 residues. The V segment lost 3 bases and the J segment 6 bases; nucleotides outside the gene matches: 2.